The rows below give T cell receptor beta chains drawn from one sample of a study of blood T cell repertoires in COVID-19. Libraries were prepared by immunoSEQ multiplex PCR; TCRdb keeps only in-frame clonotypes and omits some of them. The sample holds over 90,000 clones; 70% to 90% are singletons and the top ten take approximately 3.5%. Sequencing was performed on peripheral blood. Source of these receptors: a woman aged 55 to 70 with acute or convalescent COVID-19. CDR3s include the opening cysteine and the closing phenylalanine or tryptophan. The D gene is left open where the match is weak. Not every row has a clone size; where given, it reads once, few, many or a size class.

d_gene,j_gene,abundance,v_gene,CDR3nt,CDR3aa
TRBD1,TRBJ1-4,-,TRBV11-3,TGTGCCAGCAGCTTAGGGACAGGGTCTGAAAAACTGTTTTTT,CASSLGTGSEKLFF
TRBD2,TRBJ2-1,-,TRBV5-1,TGCGCCAGCAGCTTGACTAGCGGGAGTCAGGAGCAGTTCTTC,CASSLTSGSQEQFF
-,TRBJ1-6,once,TRBV6-1,TGTGCCAGCAGTGAATGGGGGGGTTTAATTAATTCACCCCTCCACTTT,CASSEWGGLINSPLHF
-,TRBJ1-5,once,TRBV6-5,TGTGCCAGCAGGCGGGGAGGGACGGGTCAGCCCCAGCATTTT,CASRRGGTGQPQHF
-,TRBJ2-5,-,TRBV6-5,TGTGCCAGCAGCCCGGACCAAGAGACCCAGTACTTC,CASSPDQETQYF
-,TRBJ2-1,-,TRBV5-6,TGTGCCAGCAGCTTGGGCCCCCCCCAGGGCATTGATAGCTATGAGCAGTTCTTC,CASSLGPPQGIDSYEQFF
-,TRBJ2-1,once,TRBV29-1,TGCAGCGCCGGGACTCTCTACAATGAGCAGTTCTTC,CSAGTLYNEQFF
-,TRBJ2-2,-,TRBV6-6,TGTGCCAGCAGTTTGGACTTTCCGAACACCGGGGAGCTGTTTTTT,CASSLDFPNTGELFF
TRBD2,TRBJ2-1,-,TRBV7-3,TGTGCCAGCAGCTTAGCCCCCGGGACTAGCGGGAGGACGAATGAGCAGTTCTTC,CASSLAPGTSGRTNEQFF
-,TRBJ1-2,-,TRBV12-3/TRBV12-4,TGTGCCAGCAGCCCACAGGGAGAGTATGGCTACACCTTC,CASSPQGEYGYTF
TRBD2,TRBJ2-3,-,TRBV3-1/TRBV3-2,TGTGCCAGCAGCCAATCTAGCGGCCCCACAGATACGCAGTATTTT,CASSQSSGPTDTQYF
-,TRBJ1-1,-,TRBV19,TGTGCCAGTAGTATCGTCCTAGCGCACCCTGAAGCTTTCTTT,CASSIVLAHPEAFF
TRBD1,TRBJ1-1,-,TRBV18,TGTGCCAGCTCACCAGTGCGACAGGGGAACACTGAAGCTTTCTTT,CASSPVRQGNTEAFF
TRBD1,TRBJ1-4,-,TRBV10-3,TGTGCTATCAGTGACGGACAGGGAAATGAAAAACTGTTTTTT,CAISDGQGNEKLFF
TRBD2,TRBJ2-3,-,TRBV5-6,TGTGCCGCCCCACTCGCTCAGCGGGAAGGCACAGATACGCAGTATTTT,CAAPLAQREGTDTQYF
TRBD1,TRBJ1-1,-,TRBV7-9,TGTGCCAGCAGCCCGCGGACAGGGGGCATCCCTGAAGCTTTCTTT,CASSPRTGGIPEAFF
-,TRBJ1-1,few,TRBV20-1,TGCAGTGTTGCCGGGGGCACTGAAGCTTTCTTT,CSVAGGTEAFF
-,TRBJ1-6,-,TRBV19,TGTGCCAGTAGTGCAGGGGATTCTAATTCACCCCTCCACTTT,CASSAGDSNSPLHF
TRBD1,TRBJ1-6,-,TRBV6-5,TGTGCCTCCCGACTAGGGGGCGGCTCACCCCTCCACTTT,CASRLGGGSPLHF
TRBD2,TRBJ2-1,-,TRBV19,TGTGCCAGTAGTACGACTAGCGGGAGTTACAATGAGCAGTTCTTC,CASSTTSGSYNEQFF
-,TRBJ1-1,-,TRBV30,TGTGCCTGGAGGGTCAGGGTTAACACTGAAGCTTTCTTT,CAWRVRVNTEAFF
TRBD2,TRBJ2-6,-,TRBV29-1,TGCAGCGTTGAACTAGCGGGCTTTGGAGCCAACGTCCTGACTTTC,CSVELAGFGANVLTF
TRBD1,TRBJ2-1,-,TRBV14,TGTGCCAGCAGCCAGACAGGGGGCTGGAATGAGCAGTTCTTC,CASSQTGGWNEQFF
-,TRBJ1-2,-,TRBV12-5,TGTGCTAGTGGCTACTCCGGTCGGGGTAGTGGCTACACCTTC,CASGYSGRGSGYTF
TRBD1,TRBJ1-3,-,TRBV6-5,TGTGCCAGCAGGGCAGGGGGCGTCTCTGGAAACACCATATATTTT,CASRAGGVSGNTIYF
TRBD2,TRBJ2-5,-,TRBV5-1,TGCGCCAGCAGCCCGGTTAGCGGGAGAGGTCAAGAGACCCAGTACTTC,CASSPVSGRGQETQYF
-,TRBJ1-1,few,TRBV10-1,TGCGCCAGCAGGCTAGACAGTTCCTGGGACACTGAAGCTTTCTTT,CASRLDSSWDTEAFF
TRBD1,TRBJ1-1,-,TRBV2,TGTGCCAGCAGGTTCCCAATGGGACAGCTAAGAACTGAAGCTTTCTTT,CASRFPMGQLRTEAFF
-,TRBJ2-3,-,TRBV24-1,TGTGCCACCAGTGGGTACGGACTCGGGCATACGCAGTATTTT,CATSGYGLGHTQYF
-,TRBJ2-7,-,TRBV6-6,TGTGCCAGCAGTCTAGGGGTCGGAAGCTACGAGCAGTACTTC,CASSLGVGSYEQYF
TRBD1,TRBJ1-2,-,TRBV28,TGTGCCAGCAGTTCTCGACAGGGCTACTATGGCTACACCTTC,CASSSRQGYYGYTF
-,TRBJ1-2,-,TRBV5-4,TGTGCCAGCAGCTTGGGGCAGGCTCAAGCTAACTATGGCTACACCTTC,CASSLGQAQANYGYTF
TRBD2,TRBJ2-1,-,TRBV28,TGTGCCAGCAGATTTAGCGGGAGCCGGGGCAATGAGCAGTTCTTC,CASRFSGSRGNEQFF
TRBD2,TRBJ2-7,-,TRBV18,TGTGCCAGCTCGGCCGGGACTAGCGCCTACGAGCAGTACTTC,CASSAGTSAYEQYF
-,TRBJ1-2,-,TRBV10-3,TGTGCCATCAGTAAACAAGGACAGAGCTATGGCTACACCTTC,CAISKQGQSYGYTF
-,TRBJ2-5,once,TRBV6-5,TGTGCCAGCACAGTGACAGGAACGGAGACCCAGTACTTC,CASTVTGTETQYF
-,TRBJ2-2,-,TRBV5-8,TGTGCCAGCAGCTTGGGCAGATTCACCGGGGAGCTGTTTTTT,CASSLGRFTGELFF